This T cell receptor beta chain was obtained from a study of T-cell memory formation after mild COVID-19. Study-wide findings and caveats: Pre-infection memory harbored some responding clones, suggesting cross-reactive memory joined. Researchers report contracting CD4+ clones mostly in CM and EM, with CD8+ clones in EMRA.

This clonotype has more than one count but fewer than ten. The target antigen is unknown. V lost 3 bases, J lost 4 bases, and 12 bases lay in between. The germline gives CDR1 SGHTA, CDR2 FQGTGA. This CDR3 spans 14 amino acids. TCRalpha and TCRbeta libraries used 5'RACE with constant-segment primers and UMIs. A single record per CDR3 protein comes from TCRdb applying MiXCR to the 5' RACE reads. The sample contains roughly 110,000 distinct CDR3 sequences, over 15% of which appear only once. Sequenced material: PBMCs or a T cell subset sorted from them (not recorded which). The J gene is TRBJ1-1, the V gene TRBV7-3; possible D gene TRBD1, 5 bases. This clonotype originated in an adult woman who had mild COVID-19 (a few samples of this study predate the infection). Cell type and time point are not known. CDR3 DNA: TGTGCCAGCAGCTTGACGGGGGGTGGCACTGAAGCTTTCTTT. Protein sequence: CASSLTGGGTEAFF. The full variable domain, its missing parts supplied by reference TRBV7-3 and TRBJ1-1, is GAGVSQTPSNKVTEKGKYVELRCDPISGHTALYWYRQSLGQGPEFLIYFQGTGAADDSGLPNDRFFAVRPEGSVSTLKIQRTERGDSAVYLCASSLTGGGTEAFFGQGTRLTVV.